Listed here are 24 T cell receptor beta chains from one sample, sequenced in a study of cytomegalovirus exposure and HLA in healthy donors (TCRdb year 2017). The receptor library was made with the immunoSEQ multiplex PCR assay. For the multiplex PCR, a mixture combining 60 forward primers for TCR Vbeta segments and 13 reverse primers for TCR Jbeta segments was used. The clones in this table, taken by TCRdb from immuneACCESS, are in-frame only. Not every clone is retained; where verified, under half of the shortfall comes from an unresolved V gene, and the cause of the rest is unknown. This sample gives some 110,000 clones in total; around 70% of them show up just once. The ten largest make up under 1.5% of the sample. Sequencing used PBMCs. These receptors were taken from a middle-aged man in good health and CMV-seronegative.

The chain employs TRBV29-1 and TRBJ2-4; 8 bases fit TRBD2. Germline V gives CDR1 SQVTM, CDR2 ANQGSEA. The CDR3 runs to 14 residues. Trimming removed 4 bases from V and 8 bases from J; junction bases left unmatched: 10. The chain's CDR3 is CSVVPSGRLDIQYF. The CDR3 nucleotides are TGCAGCGTTGTTCCCAGCGGGAGATTGGACATTCAGTACTTC.

The chain employs TRBV11-3 and TRBJ2-1; 11 bases align to TRBD2. V was clipped by 4 bases and J by 6 bases; unmatched bases: 14. CDR1 and CDR2 (germline): SGHNT, YENEEA. This CDR3 has 18 amino acids. This CDR3 is CASSWTGLAADLSNEQFF. The CDR3 coding sequence is TGTGCCAGCAGCTGGACGGGACTAGCGGCCGACCTTTCCAATGAGCAGTTCTTC. The full variable domain, completed using reference TRBV11-3 and TRBJ2-1, is EAGVVQSPRYKIIEKKQPVAFWCNPISGHNTLYWYLQNLGQGPELLIRYENEEAVDDSQLPKDRFSAERLKGVDSTLKIQPAELGDSAVYLCASSWTGLAADLSNEQFFGPGTRLTVL.

This chain links TRBV6-5 with TRBJ2-1; D is perhaps TRBD1 (6 bases). Germline CDR1 reads MNHEY; CDR2 reads SVGAGI. The CDR3 totals 15 residues. Trimming pared 5 bases from V and 1 base from J, leaving 12 bases between. CDR3 loop: CASSRTGLSYNEQFF. Here the CDR3 DNA reads TGTGCCAGCAGTCGAACAGGGTTATCCTACAATGAGCAGTTCTTC.

The rearrangement joins TRBV6-5 to TRBJ1-4, with D perhaps TRBD1 (5 bases). V gave up 2 bases and J gave up 6 bases, with 16 bases separating them. CDR3 length equals 16 residues. The germline V gene has CDR1 MNHEY and CDR2 SVGAGI. The CDR3 sequence: CASSYPAGPQDEKLFF. The DNA for the CDR3 is TGTGCCAGCAGTTACCCCGCGGGACCCCAAGATGAAAAACTGTTTTTT.

The rearrangement uses TRBV6-5 and TRBJ2-7; 8 nucleotides agree with TRBD1. Germline trimming cut 6 bases from V and 4 bases from J; bases unmatched to any gene: 11. Germline values: CDR1 MNHEY, CDR2 SVGAGI. The CDR3 loop spans 15 amino acids. DNA for the CDR3: TGTGCCAGCAGCCTAAATCAGGGGGCCGGGTACGAGCAGTACTTC. It is translated as CASSLNQGAGYEQYF.

J is TRBJ2-1 and V is TRBV27; D may be TRBD2 (5 bases). The CDR3 covers 13 residues. The germline gives CDR1 MNHEY, CDR2 SMNVEV (reference sequence). With 7 bases removed from V and 7 bases from J, the gap between germline ends came to 14 bases. DNA of the CDR3: TGTGCCAGCACCGTCCGTCGGGGAAATGAGCAGTTCTTC. Amino acids: CASTVRRGNEQFF.

The chain couples TRBV30 to TRBJ2-7, with D possibly TRBD2 on 6 matching bases. CDR3 length: 14 amino acids. Trimming removed 3 bases from V and 0 bases from J, with 12 bases in between. In germline, CDR1 is GTSNPN, CDR2 SVGIG (reference sequence). The CDR3 DNA reads TGTGCCTGGAGCGAGGGCGGGAACTCCTACGAGCAGTACTTC. Translating it yields CAWSEGGNSYEQYF.

By sample fraction, this clone is medium-sized. V gene TRBV19 combines with J gene TRBJ2-1, with TRBD1 matching over 9 bases. Germline trimming cut 5 bases from V and 2 bases from J; bases unmatched to any gene: 4. Looked up from germline, CDR1 is LNHDA and CDR2 is SQIVND (reference sequence). The CDR3 spans 15 residues. The CDR3 region is CASSGRDRAYNEQFF. CDR3 nucleotide sequence: TGTGCCAGTAGTGGCCGGGACAGGGCCTACAATGAGCAGTTCTTC.

This clone was counted between two and nine times. The chain recombines TRBV10-3 with TRBJ2-7, with TRBD1 matching 7 bases. Germline loops: CDR1 ENHRY, CDR2 SYGVKD. V lost 6 bases and J lost 2; bases outside the gene matches: 7. CDR3 length: 14 residues. The CDR3 DNA sequence: TGTGCCATCAGCCCGGACAGGCACCCCTACGAGCAGTACTTC. Amino acids: CAISPDRHPYEQYF.

V and J are TRBV19 and TRBJ1-2; D might be TRBD1 (5 bases). Germline lookup yields CDR1 LNHDA and CDR2 SQIVND (reference sequence). The V end was cut by 6 bases, the J end by 8 bases, with 10 bases between. CDR3 size: 11 residues. The CDR3 sequence is CASRQDGGYTF. The CDR3 DNA reads as TGTGCCAGTAGACAGGATGGAGGCTACACCTTC.

V is TRBV28 and J is TRBJ2-2; 8 bases are shared with TRBD2. The germline V gene has CDR1 MDHEN and CDR2 SYDVKM. The V gene end was trimmed by 5 bases and the J gene end by 4 bases; junction bases not matched to a gene: 9. CDR3 length: 16 amino acids. For the CDR3, the DNA is TGTGCCAGCAGTAAGACCGGGACTAGGATCACCGGGGAGCTGTTTTTT. It codes for CASSKTGTRITGELFF.

The chain joins TRBV5-1 to TRBJ2-7; 7 bases line up with TRBD1. Germline V lookup: CDR1 SGHRS, CDR2 YFSETQ. The CDR3 spans 15 residues. J was trimmed by 2 bases and V by 1 base; bases with no gene match: 6. DNA for the CDR3: TGCGCCAGCAGCTTGCGGCCAGGGGGAACCTACGAGCAGTACTTC. Its protein product is CASSLRPGGTYEQYF.

V is TRBV14 and J is TRBJ2-7; 8 nucleotides align to TRBD1. CDR1 and CDR2 from the germline V gene are SGHDN and FVKESK. This CDR3 is 13 amino acids long. V lost 3 bases, J lost 7 bases, and 5 bases stayed unmatched. The DNA of the CDR3 is TGTGCCAGCAGCCAGGGACAGGTCGGGGAGCAGTACTTC. Translated: CASSQGQVGEQYF.

This sequence joins TRBV6-1 and TRBJ2-1, with no clear D. The V gene lost 1 base and the J gene lost 8 bases, with 6 bases spanning the gap. This CDR3 has 12 amino acids. CDR1 MNHNS and CDR2 SASEGT come from the germline V gene. The CDR3 coding sequence is TGTGCCAGCAGTGAAGTCGGGTATGAGCAGTTCTTC. Translated: CASSEVGYEQFF.

The chain is built from TRBV5-4 and TRBJ2-3, with D possibly being TRBD2 (6 bases). Germline V gene lookup returns CDR1 SGHNT and CDR2 YYREEE (reference sequence). V lost 1 base and J 2 bases, leaving 14 bases between the germline ends. This CDR3 contains 16 residues. As DNA, the CDR3 is TGTGCCAGCAGCTTGCGGCGGGATTGGGCCACAGATACGCAGTATTTT. Translating it yields CASSLRRDWATDTQYF.

The chain employs TRBV10-2 and TRBJ2-3; D may be TRBD2 (5 bases). Trimming shortened V by 0 bases and J by 4 bases, and 11 bases separated the two germline ends. The germline gives CDR1 WSHSY, CDR2 SAAADI. This CDR3 is built from 15 residues. The CDR3 DNA is TGCGCCAGCAGTGAGTCGAGGGTTTACGCAGATACGCAGTATTTT. It encodes CASSESRVYADTQYF.

The rearrangement uses TRBV7-9 and TRBJ2-1, with 12 nucleotides matching TRBD2. Per the germline V gene, CDR1 is SEHNR and CDR2 is FQNEAQ (reference sequence). CDR3 length: 16 residues. V shed 4 bases, J shed 4 bases, and the junction held 5 bases outside the gene matches. The chain's CDR3 is CASSSRTSGIYNEQFF. The CDR3 DNA follows: TGTGCCAGCAGCTCGCGGACTAGCGGGATTTACAATGAGCAGTTCTTC.

The count of this clone is one. The rearrangement links TRBV5-4 to TRBJ1-2, with D unclear. CDR3 length equals 14 residues. Germline V gene sequence: CDR1 SGHNT, CDR2 YYREEE (reference sequence). The V end lost 6 bases, the J end lost 7 bases, and 19 bases lay between the germline ends. The CDR3 bases are TGTGCCAGCACCCAAAGGAGGGAGTTCTCTGGCTACACCTTC. Its protein product is CASTQRREFSGYTF.

The chain has TRBV7-9 and TRBJ2-7; no clear D. Germline-derived CDR1 and CDR2 are SEHNR and FQNEAQ (reference sequence). V was clipped by 5 bases and J by 0 bases, with 11 bases between them. CDR3 length equals 14 residues. CDR3 DNA sequence: TGTGCCAGCAGCCGTCCCCGCAGCTCCTACGAGCAGTACTTC. This gives the protein CASSRPRSSYEQYF.

V usage is TRBV2 and J usage is TRBJ2-3; 12 bases align to TRBD2. Trimming at V came to 0 bases and at J to 6 bases, leaving 10 bases not matched to a gene. The CDR3 totals 18 residues. Germline V lookup: CDR1 SNHLY, CDR2 FYNNEI. CDR3 loop: CASSEALPSGGASDTQYF. DNA for the CDR3: TGTGCCAGCAGTGAAGCGCTTCCTAGCGGGGGGGCCTCGGATACGCAGTATTTT.

This clone has just one count. The chain links TRBV27 to TRBJ2-3; D is perhaps TRBD2 (5 bases). Trimming removed 5 bases at V and 5 bases at J, with 17 bases between. The CDR3 totals 15 residues. The germline V gene has CDR1 MNHEY and CDR2 SMNVEV (reference sequence). CDR3 nucleotides: TGTGCCAGCAGTCGACGACTAATCACCTTAGATACGCAGTATTTT. Translating gives CASSRRLITLDTQYF.

The chain recombines TRBV6-5 with TRBJ1-5; possible D gene TRBD1, 5 bases. CDR3 length: 13 residues. Between the trimmed V and J ends, which lost 2 bases and 7 bases, there was a span of 9 bases. CDR1 and CDR2 (germline): MNHEY, SVGAGI. CDR3 sequence (DNA): TGTGCCAGCAGTTACGGGGGGTGGCAGCCCCAGCATTTT. This sequence encodes CASSYGGWQPQHF.

The CDR3, as DNA: TGCGCCAGCAGCCAAGAAGCGACGAATCAGCCCCAGCATTTT. Translated, it gives CASSQEATNQPQHF. This rearrangement joins TRBV4-1 to TRBJ1-5; D is uncertain. This CDR3 contains 14 residues. The germline CDR1 and CDR2 sequences are MGHRA and YSYEKL. V gave up 0 bases and J gave up 4 bases, with 7 bases separating them.

This clone was seen more than once but under ten times. The chain employs TRBV30 and TRBJ2-1, with 8 bases matching TRBD2. The trim removed 4 bases at V and 7 bases at J, leaving 9 bases unmatched. CDR3 length: 14 residues. Germline CDR1 is GTSNPN and CDR2 is SVGIG (reference sequence). CDR3 bases: TGTGCCTGGACGGACGGGAGGGCGAGGAATGAGCAGTTCTTC. Its protein product is CAWTDGRARNEQFF.